These 6 T cell receptor beta chains were all obtained from the same sample, sequenced in a study of shared clonotypes between healthy human individuals. Libraries were prepared by immunoSEQ multiplex PCR; TCRdb keeps only in-frame clonotypes and omits some of them. The sample includes about 2.1 million clones, about 93% of them seen just once. Naive-designated CD8 cells lacked CD45RO, were positively enriched for CCR7, and omitted terminally differentiated effector memory CD45RA+ cells. The material sequenced was naive CD8+ T cells from PBMCs. The origin of the receptors is a young man in good health. Some clones in this sample may be carry-over from other donors' samples.

The chain has TRBV10-3 and TRBJ1-4, with D unclear. The CDR3 contains 15 residues. Between the trimmed V and J ends, which lost 3 bases and 4 bases, there was a span of 12 bases. Germline V lookup: CDR1 ENHRY, CDR2 SYGVKD. The DNA of the CDR3 is TGTGCCATCAGTGACGGGCAACCTGATAATGAAAAACTGTTTTTT. Translation gives CAISDGQPDNEKLFF.

The chain recombines TRBV10-3 with TRBJ2-7; 10 positions match TRBD2. The J segment lost 3 bases and the V segment lost 0 bases, leaving 26 bases of the junction unmatched. The CDR3 loop spans 23 amino acids. Germline CDR1 is ENHRY and CDR2 is SYGVKD. Written as DNA, the CDR3 is TGTGCCATCAGTGAGTCGGTTAGTTTTTCGGGGCTAGCGGGAGTATCGCCTTACTACGAGCAGTACTTC. Encoded protein: CAISESVSFSGLAGVSPYYEQYF.

The gene calls are TRBV9 and TRBJ1-3; no reliable D call. CDR1 and CDR2 (germline): SGDLS, YYNGEE. Trimming cost V 2 bases and J 4 bases, with 10 bases left between them. The CDR3 has 14 residues. The CDR3 nucleotides read TGTGCCAGCAGCGTCGACTCAGCGGGAAACACCATATATTTT. Translating it yields CASSVDSAGNTIYF.

The CDR3 nucleotides read TGTGCCAGCAGTTTACCTTCAAACACCGGGGAGCTGTTTTTT. Its protein is CASSLPSNTGELFF. The chain couples TRBV6-5 to TRBJ2-2; D is unclear. The CDR3 length is 14 residues. Germline CDR1 MNHEY, CDR2 SVGAGI. V lost 4 bases to trimming and J lost 2 bases, with 8 bases between them.

The chain has TRBV29-1 and TRBJ1-1; D is unresolved. The ends were cut back, 6 bases at V and 1 base at J, with 9 bases in the middle. CDR1 is SQVTM, CDR2 ANQGSEA, per germline. CDR3 length: 12 amino acids. CDR3 sequence: CSVVPENTEAFF. The CDR3 DNA reads as TGCAGCGTAGTCCCAGAGAACACTGAAGCTTTCTTT.

The V and J genes are TRBV6-5 and TRBJ2-5; maybe TRBD2 (6 bases). Trimming removed 6 bases from V and 5 bases from J, with 16 bases in between. This CDR3 comprises 14 residues. The germline gives CDR1 MNHEY, CDR2 SVGAGI. CDR3 sequence: CASRGGGLAETQYF. In DNA, the CDR3 is TGTGCCAGCAGGGGGGGTGGGCTAGCGGAGACCCAGTACTTC.